The 20 T cell receptor beta chains below all came from one sample that was sequenced in a study of cytomegalovirus exposure and HLA in healthy donors. A multiplex PCR was run with 60 Vbeta primers and 13 Jbeta primers. TCRdb's copy holds only in-frame clones and misses some; the assay was immunoSEQ multiplex PCR. The sample has about 52,000 clones, roughly 72% seen once; the top ten hold 9% to 9.5%. The sample comprised PBMCs. These receptors originate from a woman aged 50 to 65 in good health and CMV-seronegative.

The chain links TRBV7-8 to TRBJ1-1; tentatively, D is TRBD1 (5 bases). Trimming left V 4 bases short and J 4 bases short, with 10 bases between. CDR3 length: 13 amino acids. Per the germline V gene, CDR1 is SGHVS and CDR2 is FQNEAQ. The DNA of the CDR3 is TGTGCCAGCAGCTGGGGGGGGACCACTGAAGCTTTCTTT. This sequence encodes CASSWGGTTEAFF. Supplemented by reference TRBV7-8 and TRBJ1-1, the full variable domain reads GAGVSQSPRYKVAKRGQDVALRCDPISGHVSLFWYQQALGQGPEFLTYFQNEAQLDKSGLPSDRFFAERPEGSVSTLKIQRTQQEDSAVYLCASSWGGTTEAFFGQGTRLTVV.

This clone was detected only once. The V and J genes are TRBV25-1 and TRBJ2-7; 9 nucleotides agree with TRBD1. This CDR3 has 15 amino acids. V lost 2 bases to trimming and J lost 2 bases; unmatched junction nucleotides: 4. Germline CDR1 is MGHDK and CDR2 is SYGVNS. DNA for the CDR3: TGTGCCAGCAGTGAAATCGGGACAGGGACCTACGAGCAGTACTTC. Translation: CASSEIGTGTYEQYF.

This chain links TRBV7-3 with TRBJ2-5; a possible D gene is TRBD1 (7 bases). The CDR3 is 14 residues long. V gave up 2 bases and J gave up 5 bases, with 12 bases separating them. Germline V gives CDR1 SGHTA, CDR2 FQGTGA. This chain's CDR3 is CASSLQGGRETQYF. CDR3 nucleotide sequence: TGTGCCAGCAGCTTACAGGGGGGAAGGGAGACCCAGTACTTC.

This clone was seen just once. This chain links TRBV5-1 with TRBJ2-7, with D uncertain. CDR1 is SGHRS, CDR2 YFSETQ, per germline. V lost 0 bases, J lost 2 bases, and 12 bases lay in between. The CDR3 is 15 amino acids. The DNA for the CDR3 is TGCGCCAGCAGCTTGGCGGCAGGAAGCCCCTACGAGCAGTACTTC. This translates into CASSLAAGSPYEQYF. Filled out from reference TRBV5-1 and TRBJ2-7, the complete variable domain reads KAGVTQTPRYLIKTRGQQVTLSCSPISGHRSVSWYQQTPGQGLQFLFEYFSETQRNKGNFPGRFSGRQFSNSRSEMNVSTLELGDSALYLCASSLAAGSPYEQYFGPGTRLTVT.

As for this clone: One end of the junction is discordant with germline, which a read error may explain. The rearrangement joins TRBV2 to TRBJ1-5; no clear D gene. Germline V CDR1 and CDR2: SNHLY, FYNNEI. CDR3 length: 13 amino acids. CDR3 DNA sequence: TGTGCCAGCACCCTCACTGACAATCAGTCCCAGCATTTT. Amino acids: CASTLTDNQSQHF.

The chain uses TRBV5-1 and TRBJ2-1; the D is unclear. CDR3 length: 14 residues. Germline V gene lookup returns CDR1 SGHRS and CDR2 YFSETQ. V gave up 6 bases and J gave up 8 bases, with 18 bases separating them. The CDR3 nucleotides read TGCGCCAGCAAAAGCACCCCCCAAGAGGATGAGCAGTTCTTC. Protein: CASKSTPQEDEQFF.

This chain uses TRBV29-1 with TRBJ2-6, with TRBD1 identical over 8 bases. Germline V lookup: CDR1 SQVTM, CDR2 ANQGSEA. The CDR3 has 15 amino acids. The V segment lost 5 bases and the J segment 2 bases; nucleotides outside the gene matches: 5. CDR3 coding DNA: TGCAGCGTTCGTCCACAGGGGGCTGGGGCCAACGTCCTGACTTTC. Its translation: CSVRPQGAGANVLTF.

This chain links TRBV27 with TRBJ2-2; D gene uncertain. CDR1 MNHEY and CDR2 SMNVEV come from the germline V gene (reference sequence). The CDR3 has 12 residues. The V end lost 4 bases, the J end lost 7 bases, and 7 bases lay between the germline ends. The CDR3 DNA reads as TGTGCCAGCAGTTCCTCCGGCGGGGAGCTGTTTTTT. As protein: CASSSSGGELFF.

The CDR3 spells CASRRQGADGYTF. CDR3 coding DNA: TGTGCCAGCCGCCGACAGGGGGCTGATGGCTACACCTTC. The gene calls are TRBV2 and TRBJ1-2, with 10 bases identical to TRBD1. Germline values: CDR1 SNHLY, CDR2 FYNNEI. V lost 8 bases and J lost 6; bases outside the gene matches: 6. The CDR3 runs to 13 residues.

The rearrangement uses TRBV6-6 and TRBJ2-7; 7 bases are shared with TRBD1. J gave up 0 bases and V 6 bases, and 5 bases lay outside the gene matches. The germline V gene encodes CDR1 MNHNY and CDR2 SVGAGI (reference sequence). This CDR3 region has 14 residues. CDR3 nucleotide sequence: TGTGCCAGCAGCTCCCGGGACAGCTCCTACGAGCAGTACTTC. This encodes CASSSRDSSYEQYF.

The V and J genes are TRBV2 and TRBJ1-5, with D unclear. This CDR3 has 15 amino acids. Germline V CDR1 and CDR2: SNHLY, FYNNEI. Trimming removed 6 bases at V and 2 bases at J, with 14 bases between. CDR3 protein: CASREGGQRNQPQHF. The CDR3 nucleotides read TGTGCCAGCAGGGAGGGAGGCCAGCGCAATCAGCCCCAGCATTTT.

The rearrangement joins TRBV30 to TRBJ2-2; D is uncertain. The CDR3 is 13 amino acids. The V gene lost 6 bases and the J gene lost 4 bases, with 12 bases spanning the gap. Germline lookup yields CDR1 GTSNPN and CDR2 SVGIG (reference sequence). CDR3: CACSPGGTGELFF. The DNA of the CDR3 is TGTGCCTGTTCCCCAGGTGGCACCGGGGAGCTGTTTTTT.

V and J are TRBV28 and TRBJ1-1, with 7 nucleotides matching TRBD1. Trimming at V came to 6 bases and at J to 0 bases, leaving 7 bases not matched to a gene. CDR1 and CDR2 from the germline V gene are MDHEN and SYDVKM. This CDR3 is built from 15 residues. CDR3: CASSRGSGMNTEAFF. For the CDR3, the DNA is TGTGCCAGCAGCAGGGGGTCGGGCATGAACACTGAAGCTTTCTTT.

The chain carries TRBV7-2 and TRBJ2-5; the D gene is possibly TRBD2 (5 bases). Germline loops: CDR1 SGHTA, CDR2 FQGNSA. The CDR3 consists of 12 residues. V shed 4 bases and J shed 7 bases, with 10 bases lying between them. In DNA, the CDR3 is TGTGCCAGCAGCTACTTAGAGGGGACCCAGTACTTC. Amino acid sequence: CASSYLEGTQYF.

V gene TRBV7-2 combines with J gene TRBJ1-2, with D tentatively TRBD1 (6 bases). V lost 8 bases, J lost 8 bases, and 24 bases lay in between. This CDR3 is built from 15 residues. Germline V CDR1 and CDR2: SGHTA, FQGNSA. The CDR3 DNA reads as TGTGCCAGCGGAAGGGGGAGCGGGGGCGAGGGAGGCTACACCTTC. Encoded protein: CASGRGSGGEGGYTF.

Only one count was recorded for this clone. This chain uses TRBV28 with TRBJ2-1; 11 nucleotides match TRBD2. The CDR3 length is 14 residues. Germline values: CDR1 MDHEN, CDR2 SYDVKM. The J segment lost 9 bases and the V segment lost 6 bases, leaving 7 bases of the junction unmatched. This chain's CDR3 is CASSSGTSGSEQFF. The DNA for the CDR3 is TGTGCCAGCAGCTCCGGGACTAGCGGTTCTGAGCAGTTCTTC.

The chain links TRBV27 to TRBJ2-1, with 10 nucleotides matching TRBD2. The CDR3 contains 14 residues. Trimming took 7 bases from V and 5 from J; bases not matched to a gene: 5. CDR1 and CDR2 from the germline V gene are MNHEY and SMNVEV (reference sequence). The CDR3: CASKGLAANNEQFF. CDR3 DNA: TGTGCCAGCAAAGGACTAGCGGCAAACAATGAGCAGTTCTTC.

The J gene is TRBJ2-5, the V gene TRBV5-1; 8 bases are shared with TRBD1. V was pared by 4 bases and J by 5 bases, with 7 bases of the junction left unmatched. This CDR3 contains 14 residues. Germline values: CDR1 SGHRS, CDR2 YFSETQ. CDR3: CASSGWTGKETQYF. The CDR3 DNA reads TGCGCCAGCAGCGGATGGACAGGGAAGGAGACCCAGTACTTC.

This clone was picked up a small number of times. The chain links TRBV6-6 to TRBJ2-5, with 7 bases identical to TRBD2. This CDR3 contains 14 residues. V lost 8 bases, J lost 1 base, and 7 bases stayed unmatched. The germline V gene has CDR1 MNHNY and CDR2 SVGAGI (reference sequence). CDR3 protein: CASVSGRAQETQYF. CDR3 nucleotides: TGTGCCAGCGTTAGCGGGCGGGCCCAAGAGACCCAGTACTTC.

The J gene is TRBJ1-1, the V gene TRBV5-1; unclear D gene. Germline V CDR1 and CDR2: SGHRS, YFSETQ. CDR3 length: 13 amino acids. The V end was cut by 0 bases, the J end by 3 bases, with 6 bases between. The CDR3 DNA reads TGCGCCAGCAGCTTGGGAGATTACACTGAAGCTTTCTTT. Translation gives CASSLGDYTEAFF.